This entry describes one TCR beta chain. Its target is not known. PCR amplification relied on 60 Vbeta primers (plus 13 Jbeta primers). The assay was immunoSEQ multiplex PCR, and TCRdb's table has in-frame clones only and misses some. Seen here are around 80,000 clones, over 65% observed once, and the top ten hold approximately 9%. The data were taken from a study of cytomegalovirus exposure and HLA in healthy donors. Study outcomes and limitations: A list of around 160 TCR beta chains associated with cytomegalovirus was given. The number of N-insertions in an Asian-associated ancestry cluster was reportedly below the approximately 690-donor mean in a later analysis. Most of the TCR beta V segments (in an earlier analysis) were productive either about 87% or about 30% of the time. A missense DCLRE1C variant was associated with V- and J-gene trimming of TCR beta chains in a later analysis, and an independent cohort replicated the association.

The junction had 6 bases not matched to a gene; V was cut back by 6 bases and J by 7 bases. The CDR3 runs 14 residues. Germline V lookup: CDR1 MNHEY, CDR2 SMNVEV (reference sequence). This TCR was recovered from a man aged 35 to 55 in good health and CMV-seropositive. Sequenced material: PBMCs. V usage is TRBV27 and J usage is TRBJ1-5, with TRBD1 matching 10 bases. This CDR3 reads CASSKDRGKQPQHF. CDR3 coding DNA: TGTGCCAGCAGCAAGGACAGGGGGAAACAGCCCCAGCATTTT.